This is a list of T cell receptor beta chains from one sample in a study of shared clonotypes between healthy human individuals. Here immunoSEQ multiplex PCR was the method, and the copy in TCRdb shows in-frame clones only, minus some. There are about 480,000 clones in the sample; 75% to 80% occur only once, and around 13% lies in the top ten. The sequencing sample was made of PBMCs. Receptors were obtained from a middle-aged woman in good health. Some clones in this sample may be carry-over from other donors' samples. CDR3s include the opening cysteine and the closing phenylalanine or tryptophan. A row's size may be missing; if present it is once, few, many or a size class.

clone_size v_call cdr3_aa
- TRBV30 CAWRKQENPYGYTF
- TRBV27 CASSVGQGTETQYF
few TRBV7-6 CASSLFQETQYF
- TRBV28 CASSLGQAGDEQYF
- TRBV5-1 CASSLEGAAYNEQFF
- TRBV6-7 CASSYRASGSPTPADTQYF
- TRBV29-1 CSVATPPLAGGAGELFF
- TRBV4-1 CASSLTGGGGNTIYF
- TRBV18 CASSMGTGIDEQYF
- TRBV23-1 CASQQTGGSYEQYF
- TRBV20-1 CSAGTADTQYF
- TRBV18 CASSPGGGRPSYEQYF
- TRBV5-1 CASTPVGMSSTDTQYF
- TRBV6-5 CASTGQLNTEAFF
- TRBV29-1 CSVVKASRESNYGYTF
- TRBV11-2 CASSLGQGATLNTEAFF
- TRBV7-9 CASSGDRGLHETQYF
- TRBV25-1 CASSGVESVYGYTF
- TRBV2 CASSVIQGASYGYTF
- TRBV6-6 CASSATGWAVEKLFF
- TRBV10-3 CASVQQGGSYNEQFF
- TRBV28 CASIQTSGRGDTQYF